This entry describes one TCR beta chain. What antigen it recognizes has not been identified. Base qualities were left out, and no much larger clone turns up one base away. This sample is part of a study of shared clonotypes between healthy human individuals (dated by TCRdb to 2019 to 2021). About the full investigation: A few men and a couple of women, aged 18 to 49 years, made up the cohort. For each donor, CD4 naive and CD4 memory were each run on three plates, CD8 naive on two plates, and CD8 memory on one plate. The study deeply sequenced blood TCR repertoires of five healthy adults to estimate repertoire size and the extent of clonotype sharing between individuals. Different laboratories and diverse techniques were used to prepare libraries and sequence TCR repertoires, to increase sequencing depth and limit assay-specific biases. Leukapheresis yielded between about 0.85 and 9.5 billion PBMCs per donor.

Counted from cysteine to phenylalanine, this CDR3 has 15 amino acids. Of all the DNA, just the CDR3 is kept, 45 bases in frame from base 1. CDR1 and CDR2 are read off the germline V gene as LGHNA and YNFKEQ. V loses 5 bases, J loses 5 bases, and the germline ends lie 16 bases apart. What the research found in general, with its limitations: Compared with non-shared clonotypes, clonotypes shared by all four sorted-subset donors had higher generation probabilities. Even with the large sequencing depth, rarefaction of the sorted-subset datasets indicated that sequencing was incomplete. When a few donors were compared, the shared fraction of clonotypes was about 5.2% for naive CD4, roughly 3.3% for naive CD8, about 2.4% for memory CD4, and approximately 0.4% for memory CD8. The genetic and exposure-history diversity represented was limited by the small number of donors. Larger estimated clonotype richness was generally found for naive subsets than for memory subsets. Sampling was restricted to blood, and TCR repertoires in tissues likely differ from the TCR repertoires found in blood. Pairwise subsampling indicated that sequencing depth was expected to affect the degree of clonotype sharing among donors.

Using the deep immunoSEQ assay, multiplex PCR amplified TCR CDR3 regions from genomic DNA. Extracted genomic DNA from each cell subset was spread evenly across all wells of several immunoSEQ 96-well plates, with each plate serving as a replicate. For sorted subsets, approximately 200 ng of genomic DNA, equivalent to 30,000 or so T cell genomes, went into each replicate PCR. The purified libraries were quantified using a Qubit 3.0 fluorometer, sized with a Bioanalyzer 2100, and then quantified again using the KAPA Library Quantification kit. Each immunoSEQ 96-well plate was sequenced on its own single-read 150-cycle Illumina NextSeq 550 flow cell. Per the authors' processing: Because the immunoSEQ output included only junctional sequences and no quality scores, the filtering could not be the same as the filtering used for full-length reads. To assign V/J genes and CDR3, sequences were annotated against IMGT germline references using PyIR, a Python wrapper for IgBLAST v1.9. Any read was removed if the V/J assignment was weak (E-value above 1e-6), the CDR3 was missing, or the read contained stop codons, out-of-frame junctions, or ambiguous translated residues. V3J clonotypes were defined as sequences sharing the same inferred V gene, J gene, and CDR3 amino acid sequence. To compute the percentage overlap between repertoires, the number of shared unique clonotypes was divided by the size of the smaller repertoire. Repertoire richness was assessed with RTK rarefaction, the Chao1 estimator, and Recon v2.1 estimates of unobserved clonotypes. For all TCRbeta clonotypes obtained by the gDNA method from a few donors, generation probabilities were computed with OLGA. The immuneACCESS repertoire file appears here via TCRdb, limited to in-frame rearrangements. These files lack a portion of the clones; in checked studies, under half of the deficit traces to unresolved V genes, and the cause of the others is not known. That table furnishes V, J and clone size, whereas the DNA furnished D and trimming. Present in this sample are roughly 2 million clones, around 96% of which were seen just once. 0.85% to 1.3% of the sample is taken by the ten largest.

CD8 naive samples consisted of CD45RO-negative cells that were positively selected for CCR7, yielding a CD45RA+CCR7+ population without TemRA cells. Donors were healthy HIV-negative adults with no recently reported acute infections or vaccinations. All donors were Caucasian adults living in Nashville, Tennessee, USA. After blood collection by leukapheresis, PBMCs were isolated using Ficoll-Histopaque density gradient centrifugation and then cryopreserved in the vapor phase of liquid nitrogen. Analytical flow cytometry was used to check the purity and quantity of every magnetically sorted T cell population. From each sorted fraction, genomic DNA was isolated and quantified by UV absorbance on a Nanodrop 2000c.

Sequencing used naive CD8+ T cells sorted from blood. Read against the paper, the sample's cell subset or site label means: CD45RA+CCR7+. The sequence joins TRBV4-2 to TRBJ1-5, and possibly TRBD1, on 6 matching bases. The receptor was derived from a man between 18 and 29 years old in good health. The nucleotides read TGTGCCAGCAGCACATTTTCAGGGGTGGATCAGCCCCAGCATTTT. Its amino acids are CASSTFSGVDQPQHF.